One sample yielded the 24 T cell receptor beta chains listed below, sequenced in a study of cytomegalovirus exposure and HLA in healthy donors. The PCR used 60 Vbeta and 13 Jbeta primers. The table came from immunoSEQ multiplex PCR; TCRdb's copy has only in-frame clones and leaves some out. Among 210,000 or so clones listed, less than 85% were seen once. The sample comprised PBMCs. These receptors were obtained from a man aged 18 to 35 in good health and CMV-seronegative.

J is TRBJ2-1 and V is TRBV5-1, with TRBD1 as a possible D gene (7 bases). Germline CDR1 and CDR2: SGHRS and YFSETQ. The CDR3 contains 13 residues. The V and J ends lost 0 bases and 8 bases respectively, with 9 bases between them. Written as DNA, the CDR3 is TGCGCCAGCAGCTTGGCCAGGGGGGATGAGCAGTTCTTC. Translated, it gives CASSLARGDEQFF.

This chain links TRBV7-9 with TRBJ2-1; 15 bases map to TRBD2. Unmatched junction bases numbered 12, after V lost 3 bases and J lost 9 bases. Germline lookup yields CDR1 SEHNR and CDR2 FQNEAQ (reference sequence). This CDR3 has 18 residues. The CDR3 region has the DNA TGTGCCAGCAGCTTGGGGGGAGGACTAGCGGGAGGGCCTAGTGAGCAGTTCTTC. As protein: CASSLGGGLAGGPSEQFF.

The chain recombines TRBV5-1 with TRBJ1-1; 8 bases are shared with TRBD1. J lost 2 bases, V lost 4 bases, and 4 bases had no gene match. This CDR3 has 14 amino acids. Per the germline V gene, CDR1 is SGHRS and CDR2 is YFSETQ. CDR3: CASSNDRGNTEAFF. Here the CDR3 DNA reads TGCGCCAGCAGCAATGACAGGGGAAACACTGAAGCTTTCTTT.

This chain uses TRBV7-3 with TRBJ1-2, with 8 bases identical to TRBD1. This CDR3 contains 13 residues. With 5 bases clipped from V and 8 bases from J, the junction kept 7 bases outside the gene matches. Germline CDR1 is SGHTA and CDR2 is FQGTGA. The CDR3 region is CASSAGQGLGYTF. CDR3 DNA sequence: TGTGCCAGCAGCGCCGGACAGGGACTCGGCTACACCTTC.

This chain joins TRBV5-1 and TRBJ2-3; possibly TRBD2 for D (6 bases). The CDR3 spans 13 residues. Trimming cost V 6 bases and J 6 bases, with 14 bases left between them. Per the germline V gene, CDR1 is SGHRS and CDR2 is YFSETQ. The CDR3 DNA reads TGCGCCAGCAAACCGGATCGGGAGGATACGCAGTATTTT. It codes for CASKPDREDTQYF.

This rearrangement joins TRBV29-1 to TRBJ2-2; 11 bases match TRBD1. Germline CDR1 is SQVTM and CDR2 is ANQGSEA. Unmatched junction bases numbered 1, after V lost 3 bases and J lost 4 bases. The CDR3 covers 14 residues. The CDR3 region has the DNA TGCAGCGTTGATGGGACAGGGGGCACCGGGGAGCTGTTTTTT. Encoded protein: CSVDGTGGTGELFF.

V is TRBV5-6 and J is TRBJ1-2; no reliable D call. CDR1 and CDR2 (germline): SGHDT, YYEEEE. The CDR3 covers 13 residues. Trimming removed 4 bases from V and 8 bases from J, with 15 bases in between. The CDR3 DNA follows: TGTGCCAGCAGCGATAACATTAAATCCGGCTACACCTTC. Translated, it gives CASSDNIKSGYTF.

The rearrangement uses TRBV28 and TRBJ1-1, with D maybe TRBD1 (6 bases). Trimming took off 1 base at V and 1 base at J, with 10 bases between the two ends. The CDR3 length is 15 residues. Germline assignment: CDR1 MDHEN and CDR2 SYDVKM. The CDR3 loop reads CASSLSQGPNTEAFF. The CDR3 DNA sequence: TGTGCCAGCAGTTTATCACAGGGACCGAACACTGAAGCTTTCTTT.

The chain links TRBV5-6 to TRBJ1-1; D ambiguous. The CDR3 runs 11 residues. Germline CDR1 and CDR2: SGHDT and YYEEEE. The V end was cut by 1 base, the J end by 5 bases, with 3 bases between. The CDR3 DNA is TGTGCCAGCAGCTTGCAGACTGAAGCTTTCTTT. It translates to CASSLQTEAFF. The full variable domain, rest sourced from reference TRBV5-6 and TRBJ1-1, is DAGVTQSPTHLIKTRGQQVTLRCSPKSGHDTVSWYQQALGQGPQFIFQYYEEEERQRGNFPDRFSGHQFPNYSSELNVNALLLGDSALYLCASSLQTEAFFGQGTRLTVV.

The CDR3 loop reads CASSLPSGRYEQYF. CDR3 in DNA: TGTGCCAGCAGCTTGCCTAGCGGGAGATACGAGCAGTACTTC. This chain uses TRBV5-6 with TRBJ2-7, with TRBD2 matching 10 bases. Unmatched junction bases numbered 2, after V lost 1 base and J lost 4 bases. The CDR3 extends over 14 amino acids. Germline lookup yields CDR1 SGHDT and CDR2 YYEEEE.

There are a few counts of this clone. The chain couples TRBV28 to TRBJ2-3, with TRBD1 matching over 7 bases. The trim removed 5 bases at V and 5 bases at J, leaving 7 bases unmatched. The V gene's germline CDR1 is MDHEN and CDR2 SYDVKM. The CDR3 runs 14 residues. CDR3 nucleotides: TGTGCCAGCAGTCCTGGACAGGCTAGAGATACGCAGTATTTT. It translates to CASSPGQARDTQYF.

The genes are TRBV9 and TRBJ2-3; D unresolved. The CDR3 covers 14 residues. The V end was cut by 0 bases, the J end by 0 bases, with 5 bases between. From germline, CDR1 is SGDLS and CDR2 YYNGEE. CDR3 nucleotide sequence: TGTGCCAGCAGCGTAGTAAGCAGCACAGATACGCAGTATTTT. As protein: CASSVVSSTDTQYF.

The rearrangement joins TRBV28 to TRBJ2-4, with TRBD1 identical over 8 bases. This CDR3 has 13 residues. V shed 3 bases, J shed 8 bases, and the junction held 3 bases outside the gene matches. CDR1 MDHEN and CDR2 SYDVKM come from the germline V gene. Here the CDR3 reads CASSLTGADIQYF. CDR3 DNA: TGTGCCAGCAGTTTGACAGGGGCGGACATTCAGTACTTC.

This clone was counted a few times. The chain combines TRBV2 with TRBJ2-7, with 12 bases aligning to TRBD1. J gave up 4 bases and V 6 bases, and 7 bases lay outside the gene matches. Germline CDR1 SNHLY, CDR2 FYNNEI. CDR3 length: 15 residues. In DNA form, the CDR3 reads TGTGCCAGCAGCACCCGGGACAGGGGGCAATACGAGCAGTACTTC. Protein: CASSTRDRGQYEQYF.

The rearrangement links TRBV7-8 to TRBJ1-2; tentatively, D is TRBD1 (5 bases). Per germline, CDR1 SGHVS and CDR2 FQNEAQ. V was pared by 3 bases and J by 5 bases, with 10 bases between. The CDR3 totals 13 residues. As DNA, the CDR3 is TGTGCCAGCAGCTTTAGACAGAATTATGGCTACACCTTC. Translation: CASSFRQNYGYTF. The full variable domain, in which reference TRBV7-8 and TRBJ1-2 provide the parts outside the CDR3, is GAGVSQSPRYKVAKRGQDVALRCDPISGHVSLFWYQQALGQGPEFLTYFQNEAQLDKSGLPSDRFFAERPEGSVSTLKIQRTQQEDSAVYLCASSFRQNYGYTFGSGTRLTVV.

The J gene is TRBJ2-1, the V gene TRBV5-8, with D possibly being TRBD1 (5 bases). The V and J ends lost 4 bases and 12 bases respectively, with 14 bases between them. The CDR3 consists of 12 residues. The germline V gene has CDR1 SGHTS and CDR2 YDEGEE. The CDR3 DNA reads as TGTGCCAGCAGCATGGACACAGTCGGGCAGTTCTTC. Translation gives CASSMDTVGQFF.

V is TRBV18 and J is TRBJ2-5; 8 positions match TRBD1. The V segment lost 3 bases and the J segment 5 bases; nucleotides outside the gene matches: 8. The CDR3 runs 15 residues. The germline gives CDR1 KGHSH, CDR2 LQKENI. The CDR3 loop reads CASSPTGALGETQYF. The CDR3 nucleotides are TGTGCCAGCTCACCGACAGGGGCCCTCGGGGAGACCCAGTACTTC.

The chain joins TRBV29-1 to TRBJ2-1; TRBD2 matches at 14 bases. V dropped 3 bases and J dropped 2; count of bases not matched to a gene: 6. CDR1 is SQVTM and CDR2 is ANQGSEA in the germline V gene. The CDR3 has 17 residues. CDR3 coding DNA: TGCAGCGTTGAGGGACTAGCGGGAGTAGCCACCTACAATGAGCAGTTCTTC. It is translated as CSVEGLAGVATYNEQFF.

The J gene is TRBJ2-7, the V gene TRBV7-8; D is perhaps TRBD1 (6 bases). Trimming cost V 4 bases and J 6 bases, with 13 bases left between them. Germline V gene lookup returns CDR1 SGHVS and CDR2 FQNEAQ. The CDR3 spans 13 residues. CDR3 nucleotide sequence: TGTGCCAGCAGCTCAAACAGGGTCTCCGAGCAGTACTTC. The encoded protein is CASSSNRVSEQYF.

The genes are TRBV7-9 and TRBJ2-7, with D possibly matching TRBD2 (5 bases). The germline V gene has CDR1 SEHNR and CDR2 FQNEAQ (reference sequence). V was shortened by 5 bases and J by 4 bases, with 9 bases between the two germline ends. The CDR3 length is 12 residues. The chain's CDR3 is CASSGGWYEQYF. CDR3 coding DNA: TGTGCCAGCAGCGGCGGGTGGTACGAGCAGTACTTC.

The J gene is TRBJ1-4, the V gene TRBV10-3; D not certain. Trimming removed 10 bases at V and 8 bases at J, with 14 bases between. The CDR3 runs to 12 residues. In germline, CDR1 is ENHRY, CDR2 SYGVKD. CDR3 amino acids: CATGLGSEKLFF. The CDR3 DNA reads TGTGCCACCGGCCTGGGGAGCGAAAAACTGTTTTTT.

V and J are TRBV30 and TRBJ2-2, with 10 positions matching TRBD2. Losses at the gene ends were 0 bases for V and 0 bases for J; bases not matched to a gene: 22. The germline V gene encodes CDR1 GTSNPN and CDR2 SVGIG (reference sequence). The CDR3 has 23 residues. For the CDR3, the DNA is TGTGCCTGGAGTGTAGGGGTTAATCGAGCGGGAGGGAAGTCGGGCACGAACACCGGGGAGCTGTTTTTT. Its protein product is CAWSVGVNRAGGKSGTNTGELFF.

V and J are TRBV7-9 and TRBJ2-5, with 8 bases aligning to TRBD2. V shed 6 bases, J shed 0 bases, and the junction held 9 bases outside the gene matches. Germline CDR1 and CDR2: SEHNR and FQNEAQ (reference sequence). CDR3 length: 16 amino acids. CDR3 loop: CASSSGGAVYQETQYF. The DNA for the CDR3 is TGTGCCAGCAGTTCGGGGGGGGCAGTTTACCAAGAGACCCAGTACTTC.

The rearrangement uses TRBV28 and TRBJ1-3; 10 bases are a match to TRBD1. V lost 6 bases and J lost 0; bases outside the gene matches: 14. The V gene's germline CDR1 is MDHEN and CDR2 SYDVKM. This CDR3 is built from 19 residues. CDR3 DNA sequence: TGTGCCAGCAGCCCCCGCCGGACAGGGGGACCCCTCTCTGGAAACACCATATATTTT. Encoded protein: CASSPRRTGGPLSGNTIYF.